This T cell receptor beta chain was retrieved from a study of neoadjuvant anti-PD-1 for oral cavity cancer. The ends were cut back, 5 bases at V and 6 bases at J, with 11 bases in the middle. This CDR3 region has 12 residues. The germline V gene has CDR1 SQVTM and CDR2 ANQGSEA. Patients had HPV-negative, locally advanced oral cavity squamous cell carcinoma. Remarks on this clone: Its antigen remains unidentified.

General study findings and limits: With three patients per group, TCR findings need larger cohorts. Pretreatment Treg/Th17 ratio correlated inversely with post-treatment tumor clonality.

PBMC libraries mostly used about 500 ng of input genomic DNA, with six replicates per sample. Repertoires were generated with immunoSEQ multiplex PCR, while TCRdb's copy carries only in-frame clones and drops some. The sample lists about 81,000 clones, 84% occurring once. The sequencing used PBMCs, collected before nivolumab (anti-PD-1) treatment. The chain carries TRBV29-1 and TRBJ2-1, with D unclear. This receptor was obtained from a person between 40 and 85 years old with oral cavity squamous cell carcinoma. CDR3 in DNA: TGCAGCGTTCGCCAGGCGTTCAATGAGCAGTTCTTC. Protein sequence: CSVRQAFNEQFF.